This TCR beta chain was found in a study of T cell repertoires in aging, cancer and after chemotherapy (dated by TCRdb to the late 2010s). As for the study more broadly: The donors fell into six age groups ranging from 30 or younger to 70 or older, and each group had at least three individuals. Healthy donor control TCR repertoires were recorded over several months to years and showed clear clonal overlap across re-sampling. The complete dataset included approximately 8.8 million TCR reads. To look at immunoaging and at how T cells reconstitute after chemotherapy, the study profiled TCR beta repertoires in peripheral blood from both healthy donors and cancer patients. Alongside fewer than 100 healthy donors serving as a reference group, the cohort included 218 cancer patients, of whom 90 to 94 had hematological cancers and about 130 had solid cancers. The paper's findings and limits, for the study overall: In both cancer cohorts, the median generation probability rose over the chemotherapy interval, which suggests that the repertoire was reconstituted through rebound thymic output. In healthy donors, the drop in TCR diversity with age came mainly from a loss of richness, whereas in cancer patients a loss of evenness also played a part. The authors noted that the repertoire data do not allow conclusions about immunological memory after chemotherapy. Compared with age-matched healthy donors, untreated patients with hematological or solid cancers had significantly lower TCR diversity and higher clonality in blood.

This clonotype was seen only a few times. This clone's antigen is unknown. Base qualities are not provided; no much larger clone lies one nucleotide away. Looking up the germline V gene (reference sequence) yields CDR1 LNHDA and CDR2 SQIVND. Trimming leaves V shorter by 5 bases and J shorter by 3 bases, with the junction holding 10 bases beyond the gene matches. Measured from the cysteine to the phenylalanine, the CDR3 is 16 residues long. Just CDR3 DNA is preserved here, 48 bases in frame from base 1. TCR beta rearrangements were amplified from genomic DNA isolated from peripheral blood, not from sorted cells or RNA. Multiplex touch-down PCR with a mixed TRB-A/B primer pool was used to amplify rearranged TRB sequences covering the V, D and J segments. Illumina adapters and sample indices were attached to the amplicons in two consecutive PCR reactions using Phusion HS II polymerase. Amplicons were gel-purified using the NucleoSpin Gel and PCR Clean-up kit and were subsequently checked with Qubit and an Agilent 2100 Bioanalyzer. Sequencing of the libraries was done on an Illumina MiSeq with paired-end, single-indexed 600-cycle runs. In the authors' own workflow: MiXCR versions 2.12 and 3.0.5 were used to process TRB sequences. Each unique CDR3 nucleotide sequence was counted as one clone, and only productive sequences with at least two reads were retained. The repertoire metrics were Shannon diversity, evenness, clonality (defined as one minus evenness), and alpha-parameterized diversity profiles covering alpha 0 to 5. Generation probabilities of clones in paired pre- and post-chemotherapy samples were computed with the IGoR algorithm. TCRdb ran its own pipeline on the public reads, namely fastp trimming at Q25 and MiXCR clone calling, and kept in-frame beta chains. Rows with one shared CDR3 protein collapse into an entry with the most common genes and DNA. Here the V and J calls rest on TCRdb's processing, not on the authors' analysis. Here the sample has thousands of distinct CDR3 sequences; around 57% occur a single time. The top ten clones comprise roughly 21% of the sample.

The TCR sequence derives from a human donor in good health. The chain uses TRBV19 and TRBJ2-5, with 9 bases aligning to TRBD1. Specimen: blood. CDR3 protein: CASSPTGTGTEETQYF. The nucleotide sequence is TGTGCCAGTAGTCCAACCGGGACAGGGACCGAAGAGACCCAGTACTTC.